This T cell receptor (beta chain) originates from a study of T cells in Graves' hyperthyroidism and ophthalmopathy. The CDR3 consists of 12 residues. The V segment lost 1 base and the J segment 14 bases; nucleotides outside the gene matches: 5. Germline CDR1 and CDR2: MDHEN and SYDVKM. The TCR beta CDR3 regions underwent amplification using RNA transcripts as the source. A set of HTBI primers served as the primers for a first-round RT-PCR of the TCR CDR3. Using its own MiXCR run on the multiplex PCR reads, TCRdb lists one record per CDR3 protein. The table shows more than 600,000 distinct CDR3 sequences, with about a sixth occurring only once.

This chain links TRBV28 with TRBJ1-2; 9 bases line up with TRBD1. The sequence was collected from a man aged 18 to 30 with Graves' hyperthyroidism. The sequenced material came from blood. The CDR3 here is CASSLLQGAQTF. In DNA, the CDR3 is TGTGCCAGCAGTTTATTACAGGGGGCGCAGACCTTC.